The 18 T cell receptor beta chains given below trace back to one sample, sequenced in a study of CD8+ T cells in alopecia areata. cDNA serving as the sequencing template came from extracted, reverse transcribed RNA. Data came from immunoSEQ multiplex PCR; TCRdb stores just in-frame clones and leaves some out. The sample was found to contain about 2,700 clones, and every one recurs. Sample: lesional skin. These receptor sequences come from a C3H/HeJ mouse with alopecia areata. This strain has MHC haplotype H2-k.

There are many counts of this clone. The translated DNA and TCRdb's protein are not identical at residue 10; the protein here was translated from the DNA. Mouse gene names and germline throughout. The read falls 3 residues short of the CDR3 end, and the missing part is taken from the germline J gene. V and J are TRBV13-3 and TRBJ1-6, with no clear D. TRBJ1-6 has ORF status, its function being uncertain. This CDR3 spans 13 amino acids. V was clipped by 5 bases and J by 4 bases, with 7 bases between them. Germline values: CDR1 NNHDY, CDR2 SYVADS. The CDR3: CASRVKYNSPLYF. The DNA read from the CDR3 is TGTGCCAGCAGAGTCAAATATAATTCGCCC.

This clone was seen repeatedly, ten times or more. The genes and germline here are from mouse. The CDR3 goes on 4 residues after the read ends, and that part is filled in from the germline J gene. The chain joins TRBV13-1 to TRBJ2-3; 10 positions match TRBD2. Germline loops: CDR1 NSHNY, CDR2 SYGAGN. J lost 0 bases, V lost 0 bases, and 1 base had no gene match. The CDR3 consists of 16 residues. CDR3 DNA (partial): TGTGCCAGCAGTGATGGGACTGGGGGCAGTGCAGAA. Translation: CASSDGTGGSAE. The complete CDR3 reads CASSDGTGGSAETLYF.

This clone has at least ten counts. Any gene name here is a mouse gene name. The read comes to an end 4 residues before the CDR3 does, leaving the germline J gene to fill in the end. The J gene is TRBJ2-7, the V gene TRBV19, with unresolved D. CDR3 size: 12 residues. Germline V lookup: CDR1 FNHDT, CDR2 SITEND (reference sequence). V was pared by 2 bases and J by 0 bases, with 3 bases between. CDR3 bases read: TGTGCCAGCAGTATCCTCTCCTAT. Residues: CASSILSY. The entire CDR3 reads CASSILSYEQYF.

This clone was seen many times. Gene names are mouse gene names. Read data end 4 residues before the CDR3 end; the end is taken from the germline J gene. The chain has TRBV13-2 and TRBJ1-4; tentatively, D is TRBD1 (6 bases). Germline-derived CDR1 and CDR2 are NNHNN and SYGAGS (reference sequence). V lost 2 bases and J lost 0, with 11 bases in between. The CDR3 length is 16 residues. Partial CDR3 DNA: TGTGCCAGCGGTGAAATAACAGGGATTTCCAACGAA. Its protein product is CASGEITGISNE. The full CDR3 sequence reads CASGEITGISNERLFF.

This clone is classed as medium-sized. Genes and germline come from the mouse. The CDR3 end is not reached by the read, which stops 4 residues before it; the germline J gene fills it in. This CDR3 is also generated by other DNA sequences in the sample. The chain joins TRBV19 to TRBJ2-1; 8 bases are a match to TRBD1. CDR1 is FNHDT, CDR2 SITEND, per germline (reference sequence). The CDR3 extends over 15 amino acids. V was pared by 5 bases and J by 1 base, with 5 bases of the junction left unmatched. This CDR3 reads CASSPTGGNYAEQFF. The sequenced part of the CDR3 DNA is TGTGCCAGCAGCCCCACAGGGGGGAACTATGCT.

This clone has ten or more counts. TCRdb's protein does not match the DNA translation at residue 13; the protein provided is translated from the DNA. Mouse gene names apply. From the germline J gene comes the end of the CDR3, since the read stops 3 residues before it. This chain links TRBV1 with TRBJ1-3, with 7 bases lining up with TRBD1. The germline V gene encodes CDR1 NSQYPW and CDR2 LRSPGD (reference sequence). Germline trimming cut 3 bases from V and 0 bases from J; bases unmatched to any gene: 5. This CDR3 contains 16 residues. The sequenced CDR3 bases are TGCACCTGCAGTGCGCTCGGGACAGTTTCTGGAAATACG. Translating it yields CTCSALGTVSGNT. The whole CDR3 region reads CTCSALGTVSGNTLYF.

This clone was recorded many times. The gene names here belong to mouse. From the germline J gene comes the end of the CDR3, since the read stops 4 residues before it. The J gene is TRBJ2-3, the V gene TRBV13-2, with TRBD1 identical over 7 bases. The length of the CDR3 is 14 residues. CDR1 NNHNN and CDR2 SYGAGS come from the germline V gene (reference sequence). CDR3 loop: CASGDADREETLYF. The part of the CDR3 DNA that was read is TGTGCCAGCGGTGATGCAGACAGGGAAGAA.

As to this clone: TCRdb's protein and the DNA translation differ at residue 15; the protein here comes from the DNA. Mouse gene names and germline throughout. The read falls 3 residues short of the CDR3 end, and the missing part is taken from the germline J gene. This chain links TRBV13-1 with TRBJ1-6; TRBD1 matches at 11 bases. TRBJ1-6 is an ORF; its function is uncertain. The germline gives CDR1 NSHNY, CDR2 SYGAGN. Trimming at V came to 1 base and at J to 0 bases, leaving 3 bases not matched to a gene. This CDR3 contains 18 residues. The chain's CDR3 is CASSDSDRGHSYNSPLYF. The sequenced CDR3 bases are TGTGCCAGCAGTGATTCGGACAGGGGGCATTCCTATAATTCGCCC.

This clone showed up many times. Here the gene names and germline are mouse. The CDR3 extends 4 residues past the end of the read, so its final part is completed from the germline J gene. The gene calls are TRBV16 and TRBJ2-7; 9 positions agree with TRBD2. The CDR3 has 15 amino acids. Germline V lookup: CDR1 SGHSA, CDR2 FRNQAP. CDR3 loop: CASSLDRWGGYEQYF. The part of the CDR3 DNA that was read is TGTGCAAGCAGCTTAGATCGCTGGGGGGGGTAT.

In its sample, this clone was seen many times. The genes are named according to mouse. Coverage ceases 4 residues before the CDR3 finishes, and the germline J gene fills in the end. The rearrangement joins TRBV29 to TRBJ2-7; the match to TRBD2 covers 8 bases. Germline V gives CDR1 MSHET, CDR2 SYDVDS. CDR3 length: 15 amino acids. The V and J ends lost 4 bases and 0 bases, in that order; junction bases with no gene match: 5. This CDR3 reads CASSSTDWVSYEQYF. The covered CDR3 bases are TGTGCTAGCAGTTCCACGGACTGGGTCTCCTAT.

As for this clone: The protein in this entry is translated from the DNA; at residue 9 it differs from the protein listed in TCRdb. A read error may explain this, as a much larger clone is one base away. Gene labels here are mouse ones. Read coverage stops 3 residues before the CDR3 terminus; the germline J gene supplies the remainder. The V gene is TRBV5, the J gene TRBJ1-3, with D uncertain. Deletions cut 6 bases from V and 6 bases from J, with 9 bases between. Germline loops: CDR1 LGHNA, CDR2 YNLKQL (reference sequence). The CDR3 length is 12 residues. The sequenced CDR3 bases are TGTGCCAGCAGTGATAGACAAAATACG. Protein sequence: CASSDRQNT. The full CDR3 reads CASSDRQNTLYF.

This clone was counted ten times or more. Here the gene names and germline are mouse. The read is 4 residues too short to cover the CDR3 end, so that end is filled in from the germline J gene. The rearrangement uses TRBV29 and TRBJ1-4; TRBD1 is a possible D gene (6 bases). V was pared by 4 bases and J by 4 bases, with 13 bases between. The CDR3 contains 15 residues. Germline-derived CDR1 and CDR2 are MSHET and SYDVDS. The sequenced CDR3 bases are TGTGCTAGCAGTTCCCGGGACAAATACAACGAA. Its translation: CASSSRDKYNE. The complete CDR3 protein is CASSSRDKYNERLFF.

This clone showed up many times. These gene names are mouse names. The CDR3 end is not reached by the read, which stops 4 residues before it; the germline J gene fills it in. The chain couples TRBV14 to TRBJ1-1, with a weak D call TRBD1 (5 bases). This CDR3 is 12 amino acids long. The germline V gene has CDR1 SGHDT and CDR2 FRDEAV. Partial CDR3 DNA: TGTGCCAGCAGTTTTGGCAGGGCA. Its protein product is CASSFGRA. The entire CDR3 is CASSFGRAEVFF.

Note on this clone: The gene names here belong to mouse. The read terminates 4 residues ahead of where the CDR3 ends, so the germline J gene completes it. The V call is TRBV13-2, the J call TRBJ2-5; possibly TRBD1 for D (5 bases). Deletions cut 2 bases from V and 3 bases from J, with 7 bases between. The CDR3 runs 13 residues. Germline-derived CDR1 and CDR2 are NNHNN and SYGAGS (reference sequence). This CDR3 reads CASGEGEQDTQYF. CDR3 DNA, as far as it was read: TGTGCCAGCGGTGAAGGGGAACAAGAC.

Within the sample, this clone is medium-sized. Gene names and germline match the mouse. The read halts 4 residues ahead of the CDR3 end, with the missing end drawn from the germline J gene. The V call is TRBV1, the J call TRBJ2-2, with D possibly TRBD1 on 5 matching bases. The CDR3 runs to 14 residues. Trimming stripped 3 bases from V and 3 bases from J, with 8 bases between. Germline V CDR1 and CDR2: NSQYPW, LRSPGD (reference sequence). CDR3 amino acids: CTCSARGDTGQLYF. The covered CDR3 bases are TGCACCTGCAGTGCGAGGGGAGACACCGGG.

This clone has ten or more counts. The genes and germline here are from mouse. The missing CDR3 end, 4 residues past where the read stops, is filled in from the germline J gene. The rearrangement uses TRBV13-2 and TRBJ1-2; TRBD1 aligns across 8 bases. The CDR3 contains 15 residues. Germline CDR1 NNHNN, CDR2 SYGAGS (reference sequence). CDR3 sequence reads: CASGGQGAARSDYTF. Incomplete CDR3 DNA: TGTGCCAGCGGTGGTCAGGGGGCTGCAAGATCC.

This clone is categorized as large. The protein TCRdb lists differs from the translation of the DNA at residue 15; the protein given here is translated from the DNA itself. Gene names denote mouse genes. The read terminates 3 residues ahead of where the CDR3 ends, so the germline J gene completes it. The chain employs TRBV19 and TRBJ1-6; the match to TRBD1 covers 11 bases. TRBJ1-6 is flagged as an ORF with uncertain function. This CDR3 is 18 amino acids long. Per the germline V gene, CDR1 is FNHDT and CDR2 is SITEND (reference sequence). V lost 2 bases and J lost 0; bases outside the gene matches: 4. CDR3 residues: CASSMGDRGNSYNSPLYF. The covered CDR3 bases are TGTGCCAGCAGTATGGGGGACAGGGGGAATTCCTATAATTCGCCC.

This clone came up many times. Gene names are the mouse ones. The read ends 4 residues early relative to the CDR3; the germline J gene fills the gap. The chain recombines TRBV29 with TRBJ1-4; 9 bases map to TRBD1. CDR3 length: 15 residues. The germline V gene encodes CDR1 MSHET and CDR2 SYDVDS. V gave up 5 bases and J gave up 4 bases; unmatched junction bases: 5. The CDR3 loop is CASSHRDRVNERLFF. Incomplete CDR3 DNA: TGTGCTAGCAGTCACCGGGACAGGGTCAACGAA.